This TCR beta chain was found in a study of shared clonotypes between healthy human individuals. Genomic DNA of every subset was divided equally among multiple immunoSEQ plates. Per the authors' pipeline: ImmunoSEQ output held junction-only sequences without quality scores, so filtering differed. TCRdb's table, derived via immunoSEQ multiplex PCR, lists solely in-frame clones and lacks some. V and J calls plus clone size are reproduced from that table; the DNA served to infer D and trimming. The sample comprises some 580,000 clones, almost 97% of which are singletons, and about 0.057% rests with the top ten. Germline values: CDR1 MNHNS, CDR2 SASEGT. The CDR3 has 14 residues. The V and J ends lost 4 bases and 1 base respectively, with 10 bases between them. This clone was counted only a few times.

Sequencing input: naive CD4+ T cells sorted from blood. Subset reported: CD45RA+ positively selected. V and J are TRBV6-1 and TRBJ1-1; D is perhaps TRBD1 (5 bases). The clonotype was recovered from a woman younger than 45 in good health. CDR3 sequence: CASSAPGRNTEAFF. In DNA form, the CDR3 reads TGTGCCAGCAGTGCCCCAGGGAGGAACACTGAAGCTTTCTTT.